This TCR beta chain originates from a study of blood T cells in healthy people across ages. There are a few counts of this clonotype. Combining a sample-barcoded 5' primer with a J-beta primer mix, a second PCR ran for about 7 to 12 cycles. TCRdb independently ran MiXCR on the 5' RACE reads; one entry per CDR3 protein. The sample contains some 550,000 distinct CDR3 sequences, roughly 48% of which appear only once. For every donor, a draw yielded around 10 milliliters of peripheral blood. The CDR3 runs to 17 residues. Germline assignment: CDR1 MNHEY and CDR2 SVGEGT. Deletions cut 7 bases from V and 5 bases from J, with 24 bases between.

This TCR came from a man at least 80 years old in good health. The chain links TRBV6-2 or TRBV6-3 to TRBJ1-5; tentative D call: TRBD1 (5 bases). What was sequenced was blood. CDR3: CASIPSGASLRDQPQHF. For the CDR3, the DNA is TGTGCCAGCATCCCCTCCGGGGCGTCCCTCCGGGATCAGCCCCAGCATTTT.